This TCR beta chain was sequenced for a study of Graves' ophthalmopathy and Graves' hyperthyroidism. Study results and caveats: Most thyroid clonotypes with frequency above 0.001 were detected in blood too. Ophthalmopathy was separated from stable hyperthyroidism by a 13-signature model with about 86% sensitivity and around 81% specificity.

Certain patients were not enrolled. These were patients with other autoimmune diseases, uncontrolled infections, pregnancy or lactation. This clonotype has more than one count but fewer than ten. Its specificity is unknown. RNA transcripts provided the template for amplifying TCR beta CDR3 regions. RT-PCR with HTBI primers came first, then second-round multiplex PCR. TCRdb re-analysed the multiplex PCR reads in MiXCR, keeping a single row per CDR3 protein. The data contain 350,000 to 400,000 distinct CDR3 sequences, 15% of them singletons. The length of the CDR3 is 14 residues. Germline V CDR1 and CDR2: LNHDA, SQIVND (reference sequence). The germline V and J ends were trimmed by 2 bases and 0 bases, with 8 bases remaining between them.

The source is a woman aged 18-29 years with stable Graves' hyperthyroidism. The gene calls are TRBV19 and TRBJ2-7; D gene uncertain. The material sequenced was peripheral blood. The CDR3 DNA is TGTGCCAGTAGTATAACTGTGAGCTCCTACGAGCAGTACTTC. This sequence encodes CASSITVSSYEQYF.